The clone carrying this T cell receptor beta chain has at least ten counts. Its specificity is not known. This entry belongs to a study of spatial heterogeneity in lung cancer. TCRdb re-analysed the 5' RACE reads in MiXCR, keeping a single row per CDR3 protein. The profile shows approximately 21,000 distinct CDR3 sequences, about 6% of them singletons. The study's findings and limits: It was found that expanded intratumoral alpha and beta TCR counts tracked tumor mutation counts.

This sample's time point: sample taken at primary tumor resection. The clonotype comes from a male donor with early-stage non-small cell lung cancer. Sequenced material: lung tumor tissue, taken at surgery.

CDR3 region: CASSSWTGYRAEAFF. Written as DNA, the CDR3 is TGTGCCAGCAGTTCTTGGACAGGATATCGCGCTGAAGCTTTCTTT. The chain is built from TRBV28 and TRBJ1-1; 7 nucleotides match TRBD1. The CDR3 is 15 amino acids. CDR1 and CDR2 from the germline V gene are MDHEN and SYDVKM. V shed 4 bases and J 6 bases; nucleotides not matched to a gene: 11.